This T cell receptor beta chain is drawn from a study of cytomegalovirus exposure and HLA in healthy donors. At the level of the study: Prior work identified 117 million unique TCR beta sequences in 150 million to 200 million T cells. Study-wide findings and caveats: HLA alleles showed associations with 16,951 TCR beta sequences in a later analysis, at a 0.05 false discovery rate. The HLA-A and HLA-B alleles of most subjects were reportedly predicted accurately from TCR beta sequences. Most TCR sequences proved rare, with some public TCRs found in many donors.

Germline CDR1 is SNHLY and CDR2 is FYNNEI. The CDR3 runs to 15 residues. With V trimmed by 8 bases and J by 2 bases, 7 bases remained unmatched. This clone has just a few counts. Its antigen is still unknown. Primers: 60 Vbeta forward and 13 Jbeta reverse. Some clones are missing from TCRdb's copy, which holds only in-frame ones; the method was immunoSEQ multiplex PCR. The top ten clones hold approximately 4.3% of a sample with around 50,000 clones, 83% of them seen once. The sequence derives from a man between 25 and 39 years old in good health and CMV-seronegative. The rearrangement uses TRBV2 and TRBJ1-1; 11 positions match TRBD1. Sequenced: PBMCs. CDR3 sequence: CASGPRTGGNTEAFF. The CDR3 nucleotides are TGTGCCAGCGGACCCAGGACAGGGGGCAACACTGAAGCTTTCTTT.